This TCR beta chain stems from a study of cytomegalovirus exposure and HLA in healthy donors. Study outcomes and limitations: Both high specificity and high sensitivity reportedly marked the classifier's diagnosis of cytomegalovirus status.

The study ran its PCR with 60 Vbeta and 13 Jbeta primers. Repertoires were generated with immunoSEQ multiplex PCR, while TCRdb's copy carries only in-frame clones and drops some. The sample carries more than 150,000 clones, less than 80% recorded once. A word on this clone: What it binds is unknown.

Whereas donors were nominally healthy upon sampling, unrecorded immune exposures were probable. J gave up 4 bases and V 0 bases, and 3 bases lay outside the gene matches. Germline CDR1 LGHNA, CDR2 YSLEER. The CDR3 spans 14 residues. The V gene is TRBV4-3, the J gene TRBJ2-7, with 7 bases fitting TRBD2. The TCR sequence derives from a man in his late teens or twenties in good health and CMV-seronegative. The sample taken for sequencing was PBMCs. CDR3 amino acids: CASSQDWGGYEQYF. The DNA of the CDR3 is TGCGCCAGCAGCCAAGATTGGGGGGGTTACGAGCAGTACTTC.